Listed below are T cell receptor beta chains from one sample, sequenced in a study of cytomegalovirus exposure and HLA in healthy donors. TCRdb's copy holds only in-frame clones and misses some; the assay was immunoSEQ multiplex PCR. The sample holds some 180,000 clones, 80% to 90% seen once. The specimen sequenced was PBMCs. These receptors were obtained from a man aged 30 to 39 in good health and CMV-seropositive. CDR3s include the opening cysteine and the closing phenylalanine or tryptophan. A D gene is named only where the DNA matches it firmly. Size is stated for part of the rows, as once, few or many counts, or as a class when the clone is expanded.

TRBD2,14,.,TRBV29-1,TRBJ2-1,CSVDQGLAINEQFF,TGCAGCGTTGACCAGGGACTAGCTATTAATGAGCAGTTCTTC
.,11,.,TRBV20-1,TRBJ2-1,CSASLLYEQFF,TGCAGTGCTAGCCTTCTATATGAGCAGTTCTTC
TRBD2,15,.,TRBV9,TRBJ2-1,CASSASGASYNEQFF,TGTGCCAGCAGCGCTAGCGGCGCCTCCTACAATGAGCAGTTCTTC
.,15,.,TRBV4-1,TRBJ2-7,CASSQGGGNGYEQYF,TGCGCCAGCAGCCAAGGAGGTGGAAACGGCTACGAGCAGTACTTC
TRBD1,16,.,TRBV14,TRBJ1-1,CASSLFFGTENTEAFF,TGTGCCAGCAGCCTCTTTTTCGGGACAGAGAACACTGAAGCTTTCTTT
TRBD1,14,medium-sized,TRBV7-8,TRBJ1-2,CASSRREQGNGYTF,TGTGCCAGCAGCCGCCGGGAACAGGGGAACGGCTACACCTTC
TRBD2,14,few,TRBV11-3,TRBJ2-3,CASSNAGGTDTQYF,TGTGCCAGCAGCAATGCGGGAGGCACAGATACGCAGTATTTT
TRBD2,13,.,TRBV2,TRBJ2-1,CASRAGTSNEQFF,TGTGCCAGCAGAGCCGGGACTAGCAATGAGCAGTTCTTC
TRBD2,17,.,TRBV7-2,TRBJ2-1,CASSLGTSASGNNEQFF,TGTGCCAGCAGCTTAGGGACTAGCGCATCAGGAAACAATGAGCAGTTCTTC
TRBD2,16,.,TRBV30,TRBJ2-5,CAWSQPTASSGGAQYF,TGTGCCTGGAGTCAACCGACAGCATCGTCCGGGGGGGCCCAGTACTTC
TRBD1,18,.,TRBV7-6,TRBJ2-3,CASSLALRDRLGTDTQYF,TGTGCCAGCAGCTTAGCGCTACGGGACAGGCTGGGCACAGATACGCAGTATTTT
TRBD2,18,.,TRBV4-1,TRBJ2-3,CASSQELGSGSRWDTQYF,TGCGCCAGCAGCCAAGAATTAGGTAGCGGGAGTAGATGGGATACGCAGTATTTT
.,14,.,TRBV19,TRBJ2-7,CASSIRAQGYEQYF,TGTGCCAGTAGTATACGGGCTCAGGGTTACGAGCAGTACTTC
TRBD2,14,.,TRBV9,TRBJ2-7,CASSVGGSGRVQYF,TGTGCCAGCAGCGTAGGTGGTAGCGGGAGGGTGCAGTACTTC
.,16,.,TRBV19,TRBJ1-1,CASSIEGRQRNTEAFF,TGTGCCAGTAGTATAGAGGGGCGCCAACGGAACACTGAAGCTTTCTTT
.,11,once,TRBV10-3,TRBJ2-7,CAISRSGEQYF,TGTGCCATCAGCCGGTCGGGCGAGCAGTACTTC
TRBD2,15,once,TRBV5-1,TRBJ2-7,CASSWDVAGFYEQYF,TGCGCCAGCAGCTGGGACGTAGCGGGATTCTACGAGCAGTACTTC
TRBD2,18,few,TRBV4-3,TRBJ2-2,CASSQGVVSGRLGGELFF,TGCGCCAGCAGCCAAGGGGTTGTTAGCGGGAGGTTAGGCGGGGAGCTGTTTTTT
TRBD2,15,.,TRBV7-3,TRBJ2-5,CASSFGAGVAETQYF,TGTGCCAGCAGCTTTGGAGCGGGAGTGGCAGAGACCCAGTACTTC
.,11,.,TRBV30,TRBJ1-2,CAAQSNYGYTF,TGTGCCGCACAGAGCAACTATGGCTACACCTTC
TRBD2,17,.,TRBV5-1,TRBJ2-3,CASSSLFGSGSTDTQYF,TGCGCCAGCAGCTCACTGTTCGGTAGCGGGAGTACAGATACGCAGTATTTT
.,13,many,TRBV7-9,TRBJ1-3,CASSLGGGNTIYF,TGTGCCAGCAGCTTGGGGGGAGGAAACACCATATATTTT
TRBD1,15,once,TRBV5-1,TRBJ2-2,CASSFGTGGTGELFF,TGCGCCAGCAGTTTTGGGACAGGGGGAACCGGGGAGCTGTTTTTT
TRBD1,16,.,TRBV19,TRBJ1-5,CASSIGRRQGDQPQHF,TGTGCCAGTAGTATCGGTCGTCGGCAGGGGGATCAGCCCCAGCATTTT
TRBD1,13,.,TRBV18,TRBJ2-1,CASSPRQGNEQFF,TGTGCCAGCTCACCCCGACAGGGGAATGAGCAGTTCTTC
.,19,.,TRBV4-3,TRBJ1-1,CASSPSYHGTRSGIAEAFF,TGCGCCAGCAGCCCCTCGTACCACGGGACAAGGTCGGGGATCGCTGAAGCTTTCTTT
TRBD1,14,.,TRBV5-1,TRBJ1-1,CASSPSTGDHQAFF,TGCGCCAGCAGCCCCTCCACAGGGGATCACCAAGCTTTCTTT